This T cell receptor (beta chain) was found in a study of T cell responses to AZD1222 COVID-19 vaccine. Comment on this clone: Its matching antigen is unknown.

This table comes from immunoSEQ multiplex PCR, and its TCRdb copy is limited to in-frame clones, with some not included. This sample has 110,000 to 150,000 clones, with 90% to 95% found just once. Whole-study results and caveats: Compared with day 0, the breadth and depth of the Spike-specific TCR repertoire rose significantly after two doses of AZD1222. Most donors were white British, females outnumbered males, and clonal diversity was possibly underestimated.

Germline CDR1 reads MDHEN; CDR2 reads SYDVKM. V lost 6 bases, J lost 0 bases, and 12 bases lay in between. This CDR3 contains 15 residues. The specimen was peripheral blood, collected after recovery from COVID-19. The chain recombines TRBV28 with TRBJ1-3; the D is unclear. This clonotype originated in an adult who had recovered from COVID-19. CDR3 in DNA: TGTGCCAGCAGACGCCCGCAGCACTCTGGAAACACCATATATTTT. This sequence encodes CASRRPQHSGNTIYF.